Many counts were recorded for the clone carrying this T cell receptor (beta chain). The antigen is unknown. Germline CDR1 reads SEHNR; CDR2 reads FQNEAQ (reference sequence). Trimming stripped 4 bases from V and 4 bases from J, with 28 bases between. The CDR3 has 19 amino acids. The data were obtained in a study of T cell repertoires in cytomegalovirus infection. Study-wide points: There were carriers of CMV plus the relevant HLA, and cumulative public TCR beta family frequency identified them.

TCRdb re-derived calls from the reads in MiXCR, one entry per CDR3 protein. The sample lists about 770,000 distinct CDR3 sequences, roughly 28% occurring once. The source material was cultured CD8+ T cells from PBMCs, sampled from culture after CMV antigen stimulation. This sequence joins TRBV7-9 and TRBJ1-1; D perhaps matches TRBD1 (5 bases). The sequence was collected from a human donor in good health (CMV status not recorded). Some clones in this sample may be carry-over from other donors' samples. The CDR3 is CASSSTILDSRTGGTEAFF. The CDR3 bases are TGTGCCAGCAGCTCCACAATCCTTGACAGTAGAACAGGCGGCACTGAAGCTTTCTTT. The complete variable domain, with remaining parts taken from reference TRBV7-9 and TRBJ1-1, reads DTGVSQNPRHKITKRGQNVTFRCDPISEHNRLYWYRQTLGQGPEFLTYFQNEAQLEKSRLLSDRFSAERPKGSFSTLEIQRTEQGDSAMYLCASSSTILDSRTGGTEAFFGQGTRLTVV.